Sequencing of this T cell receptor (beta chain) was carried out in a study of cytomegalovirus exposure and HLA in healthy donors. These donors counted as nominally healthy when sampled, but unrecorded immune exposures were likely. V was pared by 1 base and J by 1 base, with 19 bases between. In germline, CDR1 is SGHVS, CDR2 FQNEAQ. The CDR3 totals 18 residues. Broader study findings: Most TCR beta V segments were productive about 87% or about 30% of the time in an earlier analysis. Reported results showed that the classifier diagnosed cytomegalovirus status with high specificity and sensitivity.

Concerning this clone itself: Its antigen is not identified.

Vbeta (60) and Jbeta (13) primers were used in the PCR. In the authors' workflow: Unique TCR beta chains totaled about 73 million in a later count, with around 11 million of them shared. Repertoires were generated with immunoSEQ multiplex PCR, while TCRdb's copy carries only in-frame clones and drops some. D and trimming come from the DNA, and the V and J calls and clone size come from that table. The table has 150,000 to 200,000 clones, around 85% seen once. The sequencing input was PBMCs. The sequence came from a man younger than 30 in good health and CMV-seropositive. V and J are TRBV7-8 and TRBJ2-5; TRBD2 is a possible D gene (6 bases). CDR3 in amino acids: CASSLGRWGRMGQETQYF. The CDR3 region has the DNA TGTGCCAGCAGCTTAGGCCGCTGGGGGAGGATGGGCCAAGAGACCCAGTACTTC.